These 22 T cell receptor beta chains share one sample of origin, sequenced in a study of lymphopenia after photon versus proton radiotherapy (dated 2019 in TCRdb). Receptors were amplified or captured by the immunoSEQ multiplex PCR assay. Entries here come from immuneACCESS through TCRdb and include only in-frame sequences with V and J called. Some clones fail to appear in such tables; in the studies checked, an unresolved V gene covers under half of the shortfall, and the cause of the remainder is unknown. The sample data list 150,000 or so clones, and around 85% of these were observed just once. The ten largest clones add up to approximately 4.7% of the sample. Here the sequenced sample was peripheral blood, taken from a patient treated with photon-based radiotherapy. These receptor sequences come from a man between 50 and 59 years old with gastric cancer.

The chain carries TRBV19 and TRBJ2-7, with D tentatively TRBD1 or TRBD2 (5 bases each). V gave up 1 base and J gave up 5 bases, with 9 bases separating them. CDR3 length equals 13 residues. The V gene's germline CDR1 is LNHDA and CDR2 SQIVND (reference sequence). The DNA of the CDR3 is TGTGCCAGTAGTATAGCAAGGGGACACGAGCAGTACTTC. Protein sequence: CASSIARGHEQYF.

In this sample, this clone turned up once. V gene TRBV2 combines with J gene TRBJ1-2; 8 positions match TRBD1. With V trimmed by 6 bases and J by 7 bases, 1 base remained unmatched. This CDR3 is 11 amino acids long. CDR1 is SNHLY and CDR2 is FYNNEI in the germline V gene. The CDR3 spells CASRQGAGYTF. Written as DNA, the CDR3 is TGTGCCAGCAGGCAGGGGGCTGGCTACACCTTC.

The chain carries TRBV6-1 and TRBJ1-5; TRBD1 might be the D (6 bases). The CDR3 sequence is 14 residues long. V lost 4 bases to trimming and J lost 1 base, with 8 bases between them. Germline values: CDR1 MNHNS, CDR2 SASEGT. The CDR3 loop is CASSVGQSNQPQHF. Here the CDR3 DNA reads TGTGCCAGCAGTGTCGGACAGAGCAATCAGCCCCAGCATTTT.

The chain carries TRBV10-3 and TRBJ1-3, with D unresolved. Per germline, CDR1 ENHRY and CDR2 SYGVKD. V lost 3 bases and J 0 bases, leaving 9 bases between the germline ends. CDR3 length: 15 amino acids. CDR3 in amino acids: CAISEGQTSGNTIYF. Written as DNA, the CDR3 is TGTGCCATCAGTGAAGGGCAGACCTCTGGAAACACCATATATTTT.

This clone was seen only once. The chain combines TRBV7-2 with TRBJ2-1, with D possibly called TRBD1 or TRBD2 (6 bases each). This CDR3 has 16 amino acids. The V end lost 5 bases, the J end lost 0 bases, and 14 bases lay between the germline ends. The germline V gene has CDR1 SGHTA and CDR2 FQGNSA. In DNA, the CDR3 is TGTGCCAGCAGCCGCAAGGGGGGTAGCTCCTACAATGAGCAGTTCTTC. It encodes CASSRKGGSSYNEQFF.

The rearrangement links TRBV2 to TRBJ2-1; D possibly corresponds to TRBD2 (6 bases). The CDR3 sequence is 13 residues long. Germline values: CDR1 SNHLY, CDR2 FYNNEI. Trimming left V 5 bases short and J 2 bases short, with 7 bases between. In nucleotides, the CDR3 is TGTGCCAGCAGTCGGGAGCCCTACAATGAGCAGTTCTTC. Translating it yields CASSREPYNEQFF. Looking up the rest from reference TRBV2 and TRBJ2-1 gives the full variable domain: EPEVTQTPSHQVTQMGQEVILRCVPISNHLYFYWYRQILGQKVEFLVSFYNNEISEKSEIFDDQFSVERPDGSNFTLKIRSTKLEDSAMYFCASSREPYNEQFFGPGTRLTVL.

The chain is built from TRBV5-1 and TRBJ1-5; D is undetermined. Germline assignment: CDR1 SGHRS and CDR2 YFSETQ. Trimming removed 0 bases from V and 4 bases from J, with 11 bases in between. The CDR3 is 15 residues long. CDR3 sequence: CASSLGDPSNQPQHF. For the CDR3, the DNA is TGCGCCAGCAGCTTGGGCGACCCTTCGAATCAGCCCCAGCATTTT. Complete variable domain (other parts from reference TRBV5-1 and TRBJ1-5): KAGVTQTPRYLIKTRGQQVTLSCSPISGHRSVSWYQQTPGQGLQFLFEYFSETQRNKGNFPGRFSGRQFSNSRSEMNVSTLELGDSALYLCASSLGDPSNQPQHFGDGTRLSIL.

At least ten counts were recorded for this clone. V is TRBV27 and J is TRBJ1-2; D remains ambiguous. Germline CDR1 reads MNHEY; CDR2 reads SMNVEV (reference sequence). Trimming removed 5 bases at V and 8 bases at J, with 12 bases between. CDR3 size: 12 residues. This CDR3 reads CASSTRDGGYTF. CDR3 coding DNA: TGTGCCAGCAGTACCAGAGACGGGGGCTACACCTTC.

This chain links TRBV28 with TRBJ2-7; D is ambiguous. The V and J ends lost 4 bases and 3 bases respectively, with 7 bases between them. This CDR3 has 12 amino acids. Germline V CDR1 and CDR2: MDHEN, SYDVKM. The CDR3 region has the DNA TGTGCCAGCAGTTCGCAAATCTACGAGCAGTACTTC. Translation gives CASSSQIYEQYF.

V and J are TRBV5-4 and TRBJ2-2; the match to TRBD1 covers 11 bases. The CDR3 loop spans 16 amino acids. Germline V CDR1 and CDR2: SGHNT, YYREEE (reference sequence). J lost 2 bases, V lost 2 bases, and 2 bases had no gene match. As DNA, the CDR3 is TGTGCCAGCAGCTTAGGACAGGGGGCCAACACCGGGGAGCTGTTTTTT. Encoded protein: CASSLGQGANTGELFF.

V gene TRBV7-9 combines with J gene TRBJ1-4, with 7 bases that match TRBD1. Germline trimming cut 5 bases from V and 2 bases from J; bases unmatched to any gene: 5. Germline-derived CDR1 and CDR2 are SEHNR and FQNEAQ (reference sequence). This CDR3 has 15 residues. CDR3 protein: CASSATGATNEKLFF. CDR3 in DNA: TGTGCCAGCAGCGCTACAGGGGCTACTAATGAAAAACTGTTTTTT.

V and J are TRBV27 and TRBJ2-3; TRBD2 agrees at 8 bases. This CDR3 spans 17 amino acids. CDR1 and CDR2 (germline): MNHEY, SMNVEV (reference sequence). V shed 5 bases, J shed 0 bases, and the junction held 10 bases outside the gene matches. CDR3 in DNA: TGTGCCAGCAGTAGAGTGGTAGCGGGAACGAGCACAGATACGCAGTATTTT. Amino acid sequence: CASSRVVAGTSTDTQYF.

The gene calls are TRBV6-6 and TRBJ2-2, with TRBD2 as a possible D gene (8 bases). Trimming took 10 bases from V and 5 from J, leaving 17 bases between them. The germline CDR1 and CDR2 sequences are MNHNY and SVGAGI (reference sequence). This CDR3 spans 14 amino acids. The CDR3 spells CAIRSGDRTGELFF. The CDR3 coding sequence is TGTGCCATCCGTAGCGGGGACAGAACCGGGGAGCTGTTTTTT.

This clone appeared a single time. V usage is TRBV7-2 and J usage is TRBJ2-7; D possibly corresponds to TRBD1 (5 bases). The CDR3 runs to 14 residues. Trimming took off 1 base at V and 1 base at J, with 8 bases between the two ends. Germline loops: CDR1 SGHTA, CDR2 FQGNSA. DNA for the CDR3: TGTGCCAGCAGCTTAGAGGCAGGGTCCTACGAGCAGTACTTC. Amino acid sequence: CASSLEAGSYEQYF.

V gene TRBV20-1 combines with J gene TRBJ2-7; D not resolved. Germline CDR1 and CDR2: DFQATT and SNEGSKA (reference sequence). Trimming shortened V by 5 bases and J by 0 bases, and 5 bases separated the two germline ends. This CDR3 has 11 residues. For the CDR3, the DNA is TGCAGTGCTGGCCCCTCCTACGAGCAGTACTTC. It encodes CSAGPSYEQYF.

This clone has more than one count but fewer than ten. The chain uses TRBV19 and TRBJ1-1; TRBD1 might be the D (5 bases). CDR3 length: 14 amino acids. CDR1 and CDR2 from the germline V gene are LNHDA and SQIVND (reference sequence). The ends were cut back, 5 bases at V and 1 base at J, with 11 bases in the middle. This CDR3 is CASSWEGPNTEAFF. The CDR3 coding sequence is TGTGCCAGTAGTTGGGAGGGGCCGAACACTGAAGCTTTCTTT.

The chain recombines TRBV5-5 with TRBJ2-7; a possible D gene is TRBD1 (5 bases). Germline V gene lookup returns CDR1 SGHKS and CDR2 YYEKEE (reference sequence). This CDR3 spans 15 amino acids. The ends were cut back, 2 bases at V and 0 bases at J, with 12 bases in the middle. The CDR3 sequence is CASSFYDSNSYEQYF. In nucleotides, the CDR3 is TGTGCCAGCAGCTTCTACGACAGTAACTCCTACGAGCAGTACTTC.

This chain connects TRBV11-2 to TRBJ2-7; TRBD2 might be the D (5 bases). Between the trimmed V and J ends, which lost 1 base and 2 bases, there was a span of 9 bases. There are 14 residues in the CDR3. Germline V gives CDR1 SGHAT, CDR2 FQNNGV. The CDR3 protein is CASSLGGRTYEQYF. The CDR3, as DNA: TGTGCCAGCAGCTTAGGCGGGCGAACCTACGAGCAGTACTTC. Complete variable domain (other parts from reference TRBV11-2 and TRBJ2-7): EAGVAQSPRYKIIEKRQSVAFWCNPISGHATLYWYQQILGQGPKLLIQFQNNGVVDDSQLPKDRFSAERLKGVDSTLKIQPAKLEDSAVYLCASSLGGRTYEQYFGPGTRLTVT.

The gene calls are TRBV7-3 and TRBJ2-2; D uncertain. The CDR3 has 15 amino acids. V was clipped by 7 bases and J by 1 base, with 13 bases between them. Germline lookup yields CDR1 SGHTA and CDR2 FQGTGA. The CDR3 region has the DNA TGTGCCAGCAACCCGGGCGGTCAGAACACCGGGGAGCTGTTTTTT. Protein product: CASNPGGQNTGELFF.

The genes are TRBV2 and TRBJ1-5, with unresolved D. V was pared by 6 bases and J by 2 bases, with 8 bases between. The germline CDR1 and CDR2 sequences are SNHLY and FYNNEI. CDR3 size: 13 residues. CDR3 residues: CASRLRGNQPQHF. The CDR3 bases are TGTGCCAGCAGATTGAGAGGCAATCAGCCCCAGCATTTT.

This clone was picked up one time. V is TRBV19 and J is TRBJ1-2; 9 bases match TRBD1. Trimming cost V 4 bases and J 6 bases; bases outside gene matches: 6. The CDR3 runs 14 residues. Germline V lookup: CDR1 LNHDA, CDR2 SQIVND (reference sequence). Written as DNA, the CDR3 is TGTGCCAGTAGTAAACAGGGGGCTGGGAATGGCTACACCTTC. Translating gives CASSKQGAGNGYTF.

The chain employs TRBV7-3 and TRBJ2-5; D call uncertain. V lost 5 bases to trimming and J lost 5 bases, with 12 bases between them. This CDR3 has 13 amino acids. The V gene's germline CDR1 is SGHTA and CDR2 FQGTGA. CDR3 in amino acids: CASSNSVWETQYF. The DNA of the CDR3 is TGTGCCAGCAGCAACAGCGTCTGGGAGACCCAGTACTTC.